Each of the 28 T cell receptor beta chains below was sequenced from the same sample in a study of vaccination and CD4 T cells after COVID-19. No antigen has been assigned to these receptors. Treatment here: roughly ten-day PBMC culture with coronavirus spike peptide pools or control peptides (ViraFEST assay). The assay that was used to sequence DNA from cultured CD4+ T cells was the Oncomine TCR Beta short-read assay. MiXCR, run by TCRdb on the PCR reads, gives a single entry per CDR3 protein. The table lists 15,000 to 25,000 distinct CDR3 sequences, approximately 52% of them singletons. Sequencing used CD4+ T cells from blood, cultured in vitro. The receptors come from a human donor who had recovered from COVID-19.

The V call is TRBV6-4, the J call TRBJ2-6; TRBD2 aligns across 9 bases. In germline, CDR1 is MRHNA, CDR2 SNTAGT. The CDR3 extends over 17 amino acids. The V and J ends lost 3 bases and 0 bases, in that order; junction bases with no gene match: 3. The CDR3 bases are TGTGCCAGCAGTGAGGCGGGAGGGTACTCTGGGGCCAACGTCCTGACTTTC. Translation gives CASSEAGGYSGANVLTF.

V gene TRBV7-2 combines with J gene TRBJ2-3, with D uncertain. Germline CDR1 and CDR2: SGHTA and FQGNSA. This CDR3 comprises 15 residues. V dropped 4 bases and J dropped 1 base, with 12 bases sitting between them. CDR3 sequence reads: CASSWLGSRTDTQYF. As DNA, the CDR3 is TGTGCCAGCAGCTGGCTCGGAAGTCGCACAGATACGCAGTATTTT.

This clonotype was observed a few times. The DNA of the CDR3 is TGCAGTGCTCCGAGGGGGCTAGCGTCAGAGACCCAGTACTTC. Translation gives CSAPRGLASETQYF. This chain links TRBV20-1 with TRBJ2-5; TRBD1 is a possible D gene (7 bases). CDR1 and CDR2 from the germline V gene are DFQATT and SNEGSKA (reference sequence). The CDR3 is 14 amino acids. V gave up 5 bases and J gave up 4 bases, with 17 bases separating them.

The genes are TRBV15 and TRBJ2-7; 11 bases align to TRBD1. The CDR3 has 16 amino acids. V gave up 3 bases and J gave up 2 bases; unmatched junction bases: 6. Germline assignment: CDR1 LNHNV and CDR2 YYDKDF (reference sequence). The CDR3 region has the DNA TGTGCCACCAGCAGGGGGGCGGGACAGGGGGCCTACGAGCAGTACTTC. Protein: CATSRGAGQGAYEQYF. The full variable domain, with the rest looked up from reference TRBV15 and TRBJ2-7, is DAMVIQNPRYQVTQFGKPVTLSCSQTLNHNVMYWYQQKSSQAPKLLFHYYDKDFNNEADTPDNFQSRRPNTSFCFLDIRSPGLGDTAMYLCATSRGAGQGAYEQYFGPGTRLTVT.

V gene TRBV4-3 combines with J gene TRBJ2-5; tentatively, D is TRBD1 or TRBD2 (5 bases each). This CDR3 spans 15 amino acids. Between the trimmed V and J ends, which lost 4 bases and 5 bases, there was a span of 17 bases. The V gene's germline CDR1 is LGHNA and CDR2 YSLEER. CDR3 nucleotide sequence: TGCGCCAGCAGCCTCGGATCAGGGCGAGGGGAGACCCAGTACTTC. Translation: CASSLGSGRGETQYF.

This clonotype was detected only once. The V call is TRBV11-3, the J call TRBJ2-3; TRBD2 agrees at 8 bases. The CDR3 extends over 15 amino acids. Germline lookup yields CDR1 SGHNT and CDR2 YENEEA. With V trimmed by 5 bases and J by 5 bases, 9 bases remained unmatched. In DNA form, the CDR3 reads TGTGCCAGCAGCCGGAGGAGCGGGAGTCAAGATACGCAGTATTTT. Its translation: CASSRRSGSQDTQYF.

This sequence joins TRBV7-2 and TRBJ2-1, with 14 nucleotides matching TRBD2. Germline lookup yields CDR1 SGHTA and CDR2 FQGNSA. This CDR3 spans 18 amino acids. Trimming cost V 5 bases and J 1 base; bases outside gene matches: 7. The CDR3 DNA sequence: TGTGCCAGCAGCCACCGACTAGCGGGAGGGGTATCCTACAATGAGCAGTTCTTC. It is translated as CASSHRLAGGVSYNEQFF. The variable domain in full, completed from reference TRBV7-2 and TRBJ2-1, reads GAGVSQSPSNKVTEKGKDVELRCDPISGHTALYWYRQSLGQGLEFLIYFQGNSAPDKSGLPSDRFSAERTGGSVSTLTIQRTQQEDSAVYLCASSHRLAGGVSYNEQFFGPGTRLTVL.

The CDR3 here is CASRRPGGRPGHRNTEAFF. The CDR3, as DNA: TGTGCCAGCCGGAGACCGGGGGGAAGACCGGGACACAGGAACACTGAAGCTTTCTTT. The V gene is TRBV11-2, the J gene TRBJ1-1, with D maybe TRBD1 (6 bases). The CDR3 is 19 residues long. Germline V gene data show CDR1 as SGHAT and CDR2 as FQNNGV. The V end was cut by 8 bases, the J end by 1 base, with 29 bases between.

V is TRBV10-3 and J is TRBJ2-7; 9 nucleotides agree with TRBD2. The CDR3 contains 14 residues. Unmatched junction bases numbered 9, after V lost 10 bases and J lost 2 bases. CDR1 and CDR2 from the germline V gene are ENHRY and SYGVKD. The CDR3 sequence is CATGGLAGTYEQYF. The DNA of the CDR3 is TGTGCCACCGGCGGTCTAGCGGGAACCTACGAGCAGTACTTC.

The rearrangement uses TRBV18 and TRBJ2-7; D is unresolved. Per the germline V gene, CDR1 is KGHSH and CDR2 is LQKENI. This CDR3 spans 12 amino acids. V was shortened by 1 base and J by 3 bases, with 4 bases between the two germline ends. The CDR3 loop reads CASSPHDYEQYF. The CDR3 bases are TGTGCCAGCTCACCACATGACTACGAGCAGTACTTC.

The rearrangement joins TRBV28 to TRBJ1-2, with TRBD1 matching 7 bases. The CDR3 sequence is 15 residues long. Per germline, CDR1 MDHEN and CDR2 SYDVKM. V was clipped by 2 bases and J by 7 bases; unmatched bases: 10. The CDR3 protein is CASSLPRQGRGGYTF. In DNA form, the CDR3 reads TGTGCCAGCAGTTTACCCCGACAGGGTAGAGGTGGCTACACCTTC.

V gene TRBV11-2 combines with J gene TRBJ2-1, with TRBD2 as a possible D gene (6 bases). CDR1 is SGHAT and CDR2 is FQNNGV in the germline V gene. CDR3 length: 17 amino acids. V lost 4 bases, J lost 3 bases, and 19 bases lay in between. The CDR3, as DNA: TGTGCCAGCAGCTCTATCCTGACTAGACACTACTACAATGAGCAGTTCTTC. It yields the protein CASSSILTRHYYNEQFF.

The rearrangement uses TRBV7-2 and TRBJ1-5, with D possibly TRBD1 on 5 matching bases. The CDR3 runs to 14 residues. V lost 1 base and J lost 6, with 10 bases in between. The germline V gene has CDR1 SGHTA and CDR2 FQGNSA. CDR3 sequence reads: CASSLETGRQPQHF. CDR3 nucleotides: TGTGCCAGCAGCTTAGAGACGGGGCGTCAGCCCCAGCATTTT.

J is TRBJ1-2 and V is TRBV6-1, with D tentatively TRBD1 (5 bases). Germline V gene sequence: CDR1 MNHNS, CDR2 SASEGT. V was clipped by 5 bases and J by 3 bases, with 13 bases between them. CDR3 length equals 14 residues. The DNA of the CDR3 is TGTGCCAGCAGTCCGGGACTTCCGTACTATGGCTACACCTTC. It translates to CASSPGLPYYGYTF.

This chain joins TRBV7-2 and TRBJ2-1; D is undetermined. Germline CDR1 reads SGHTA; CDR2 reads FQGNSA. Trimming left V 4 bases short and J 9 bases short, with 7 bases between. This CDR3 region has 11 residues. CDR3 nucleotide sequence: TGTGCCAGCAGCTCCTTTTCTGAGCAGTTCTTC. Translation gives CASSSFSEQFF.

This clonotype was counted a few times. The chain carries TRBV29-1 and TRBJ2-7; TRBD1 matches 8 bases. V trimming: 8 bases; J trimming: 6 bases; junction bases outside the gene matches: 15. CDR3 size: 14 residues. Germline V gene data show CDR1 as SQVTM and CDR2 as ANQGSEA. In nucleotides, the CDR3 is TGCAGCTTCGATTCCGGGACAGGCCAGTGCGAGCAGTACTTC. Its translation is CSFDSGTGQCEQYF.

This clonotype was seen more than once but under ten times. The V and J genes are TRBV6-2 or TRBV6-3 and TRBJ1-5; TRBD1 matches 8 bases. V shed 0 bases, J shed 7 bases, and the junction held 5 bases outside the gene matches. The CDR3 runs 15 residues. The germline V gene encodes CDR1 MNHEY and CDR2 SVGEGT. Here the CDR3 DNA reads TGTGCCAGCAGTTACTCTGGACAGGGTGAACAGCCCCAGCATTTT. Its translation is CASSYSGQGEQPQHF.

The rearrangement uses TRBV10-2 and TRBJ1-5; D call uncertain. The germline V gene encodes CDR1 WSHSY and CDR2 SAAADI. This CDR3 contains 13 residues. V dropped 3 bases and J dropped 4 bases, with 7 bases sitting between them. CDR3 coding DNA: TGCGCCAGCAGTGAAATCCGGAATCAGCCCCAGCATTTT. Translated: CASSEIRNQPQHF.

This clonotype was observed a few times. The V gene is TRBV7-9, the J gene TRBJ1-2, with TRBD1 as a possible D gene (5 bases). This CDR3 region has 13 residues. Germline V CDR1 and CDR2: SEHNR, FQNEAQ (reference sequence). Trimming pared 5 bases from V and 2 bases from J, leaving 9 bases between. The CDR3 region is CASSHWDNYGYTF. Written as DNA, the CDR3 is TGTGCCAGCAGCCACTGGGACAACTATGGCTACACCTTC.

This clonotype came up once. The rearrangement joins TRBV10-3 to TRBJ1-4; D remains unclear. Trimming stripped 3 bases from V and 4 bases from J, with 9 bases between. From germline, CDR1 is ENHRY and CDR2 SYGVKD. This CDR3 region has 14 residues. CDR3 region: CAISDRPLNEKLFF. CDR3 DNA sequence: TGTGCCATCAGTGACCGGCCCCTTAATGAAAAACTGTTTTTT.

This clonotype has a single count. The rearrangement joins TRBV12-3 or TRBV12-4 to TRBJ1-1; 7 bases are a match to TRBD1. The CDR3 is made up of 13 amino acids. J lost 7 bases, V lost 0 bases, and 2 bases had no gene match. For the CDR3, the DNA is TGTGCCAGCAGTTTAGCGGGACAGCTTGAAGCTTTCTTT. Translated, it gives CASSLAGQLEAFF.

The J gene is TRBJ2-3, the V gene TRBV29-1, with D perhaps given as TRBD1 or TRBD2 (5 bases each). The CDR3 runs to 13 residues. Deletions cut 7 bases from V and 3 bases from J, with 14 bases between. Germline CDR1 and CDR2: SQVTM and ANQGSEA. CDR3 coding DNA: TGCAGCGCTGACAGCGGAGGAACAGATACGCAGTATTTT. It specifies CSADSGGTDTQYF.

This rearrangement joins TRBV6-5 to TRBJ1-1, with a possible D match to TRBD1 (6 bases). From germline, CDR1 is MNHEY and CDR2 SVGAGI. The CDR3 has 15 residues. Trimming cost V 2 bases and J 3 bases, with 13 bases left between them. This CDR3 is CASSYGGLGDTEAFF. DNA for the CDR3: TGTGCCAGCAGTTACGGGGGGCTCGGGGACACTGAAGCTTTCTTT.

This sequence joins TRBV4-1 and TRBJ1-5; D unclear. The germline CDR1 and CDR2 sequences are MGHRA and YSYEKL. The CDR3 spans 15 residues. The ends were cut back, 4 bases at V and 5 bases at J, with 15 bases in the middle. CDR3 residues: CASSRGLRPDQPQHF. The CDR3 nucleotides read TGCGCCAGCAGCCGAGGACTCCGCCCCGATCAGCCCCAGCATTTT.

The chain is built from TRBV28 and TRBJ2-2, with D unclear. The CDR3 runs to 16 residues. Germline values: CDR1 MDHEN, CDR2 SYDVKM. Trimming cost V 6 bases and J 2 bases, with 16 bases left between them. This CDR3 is CASRFAGQPNTGELFF. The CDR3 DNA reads TGTGCCAGCAGGTTCGCTGGGCAGCCCAACACCGGGGAGCTGTTTTTT.

Written as DNA, the CDR3 is TGTGCCAGCAGTAGTAGCGGGAGTTGGGGCTACGAGCAGTACTTC. Its translation: CASSSSGSWGYEQYF. The V and J genes are TRBV28 and TRBJ2-7, with TRBD2 matching over 9 bases. The junction had 8 bases not matched to a gene; V was cut back by 5 bases and J by 3 bases. This CDR3 contains 15 residues. Germline V CDR1 and CDR2: MDHEN, SYDVKM. The entire variable domain, with the rest obtained from reference TRBV28 and TRBJ2-7, is as follows: DVKVTQSSRYLVKRTGEKVFLECVQDMDHENMFWYRQDPGLGLRLIYFSYDVKMKEKGDIPEGYSVSREKKERFSLILESASTNQTSMYLCASSSSGSWGYEQYFGPGTRLTVT.

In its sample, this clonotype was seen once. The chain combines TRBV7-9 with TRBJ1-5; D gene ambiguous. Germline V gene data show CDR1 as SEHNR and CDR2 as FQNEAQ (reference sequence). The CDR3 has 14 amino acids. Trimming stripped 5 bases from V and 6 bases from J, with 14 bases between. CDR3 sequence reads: CASSPDGPPQPQHF. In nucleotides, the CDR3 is TGTGCCAGCAGCCCGGACGGCCCCCCTCAGCCCCAGCATTTT.

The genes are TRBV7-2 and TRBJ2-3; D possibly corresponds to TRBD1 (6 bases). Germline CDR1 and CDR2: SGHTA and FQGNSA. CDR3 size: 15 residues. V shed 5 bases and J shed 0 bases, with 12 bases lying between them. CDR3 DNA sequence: TGTGCCAGCAGCCCAGACAGGTCTAGCACAGATACGCAGTATTTT. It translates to CASSPDRSSTDTQYF.